A selection of T cell receptor beta chains follows, all from one sample in a study of tumor-infiltrating lymphocytes in localized non-small cell lung cancer. Some clones are missing from TCRdb's copy, which holds only in-frame ones; the method was immunoSEQ multiplex PCR. This table holds 25,000 to 30,000 clones, approximately 85% found once. Sequences were obtained from lung tumor tissue. These receptors were obtained from a human donor with non-small cell lung cancer. Each CDR3 is given with its conserved first and last residue. The D gene is left open where the match is weak. The listing skips clone size in some rows; elsewhere it reads once, few, many or a size class.

V,size,J,D,DNA,CDR3
TRBV25-1,NA,TRBJ1-2,NA,TGTGCCAGCAGTGAATGGGGGTTGCATGGCTACACCTTC,CASSEWGLHGYTF
TRBV30,NA,TRBJ1-6,NA,TGTGCCTGGGACGGGGGTTCACCCCTCCACTTT,CAWDGGSPLHF
TRBV7-9,NA,TRBJ2-6,NA,TGTGCCAGCAGCTTAGGGGCGGGGAGCTCTGGGGCCAACGTCCTGACTTTC,CASSLGAGSSGANVLTF
TRBV6-5,few,TRBJ1-3,TRBD1,TGTGCCAGCAGTTACGGGGGACAGGGAAGTTCAAACACCATATATTTT,CASSYGGQGSSNTIYF
TRBV2,few,TRBJ2-3,NA,TGTGCCAGCAATGATCGAGGGGATCCCTCCGGAGATACGCAGTATTTT,CASNDRGDPSGDTQYF
TRBV6-6,NA,TRBJ2-5,TRBD2,TGTGGAGTAGCGGGGGGGCAGGAGACCCAGTACTTC,CGVAGGQETQYF
TRBV6-1,NA,TRBJ1-2,NA,TGTGCCAGCAGGGAGCGAATCGATGTCAACTATGGCTACACCTTC,CASRERIDVNYGYTF
TRBV2,NA,TRBJ2-5,NA,TGTGCCAGCAGCGCACAAACCACCTCAACGGAGACCCAGTACTTC,CASSAQTTSTETQYF
TRBV7-2,NA,TRBJ2-7,TRBD2,TGTGCCAGCAGCCTGCTAGGGTCGAGCGGGGGGCAGTACTTC,CASSLLGSSGGQYF
TRBV30,NA,TRBJ1-5,TRBD1,TGTGCCTGGACCACAGGGGGAAAGCCCCAGCATTTT,CAWTTGGKPQHF
TRBV4-2,NA,TRBJ1-4,TRBD1,TGTGCCAGCAGCCAATTCGACAGGGGAGATGAAAAACTGTTTTTT,CASSQFDRGDEKLFF
TRBV7-2,NA,TRBJ1-6,TRBD1,TGTGCCAGCAGCTTGTGGGGACAGGGGCGGACACCCCTCCACTTT,CASSLWGQGRTPLHF
TRBV5-1,NA,TRBJ2-7,TRBD2,TGCGCCAGCAGCCCCAGCGGGGGCTACGAGCAGTACTTC,CASSPSGGYEQYF
TRBV18,NA,TRBJ2-7,NA,TGTGCCAGCTCACCATCCGAGGGCGAGCAGTACTTC,CASSPSEGEQYF
TRBV12-5,few,TRBJ2-5,NA,TGTGCTAGTGGTTTGGACAGGGTGCCCCAGTACTTC,CASGLDRVPQYF
TRBV6-6,NA,TRBJ2-7,NA,TGTGCCAGCAGTTCCCCGCCGCAGGGGGAGCAGTACTTC,CASSSPPQGEQYF
TRBV28,NA,TRBJ1-5,NA,TGTGCCAGCAGTTTACGGGGGGTCGGTAATCAGCCCCAGCATTTT,CASSLRGVGNQPQHF
TRBV6-1,NA,TRBJ2-1,TRBD1,TGTGCCAGCAGTGAGCGGGACAGGGGGAATGAGCAGTTCTTC,CASSERDRGNEQFF
TRBV5-1,NA,TRBJ2-2,TRBD1,TGCGCCAGCATCACCGGGACAGGGAACACCGGGGAGCTGTTTTTT,CASITGTGNTGELFF
TRBV5-4,NA,TRBJ2-1,TRBD2,TGTGCCAGCAGCCCTACTAGCGATCAGCAGTTCTTC,CASSPTSDQQFF
TRBV5-1,NA,TRBJ2-5,NA,TGCGCCAGCAGCCCCGGACAGAGCCCCCAGGAGACCCAGTACTTC,CASSPGQSPQETQYF
TRBV4-1,NA,TRBJ2-3,TRBD1,TGCGCCAGCAGCCAGGACAGGGCGACCACAGATACGCAGTATTTT,CASSQDRATTDTQYF